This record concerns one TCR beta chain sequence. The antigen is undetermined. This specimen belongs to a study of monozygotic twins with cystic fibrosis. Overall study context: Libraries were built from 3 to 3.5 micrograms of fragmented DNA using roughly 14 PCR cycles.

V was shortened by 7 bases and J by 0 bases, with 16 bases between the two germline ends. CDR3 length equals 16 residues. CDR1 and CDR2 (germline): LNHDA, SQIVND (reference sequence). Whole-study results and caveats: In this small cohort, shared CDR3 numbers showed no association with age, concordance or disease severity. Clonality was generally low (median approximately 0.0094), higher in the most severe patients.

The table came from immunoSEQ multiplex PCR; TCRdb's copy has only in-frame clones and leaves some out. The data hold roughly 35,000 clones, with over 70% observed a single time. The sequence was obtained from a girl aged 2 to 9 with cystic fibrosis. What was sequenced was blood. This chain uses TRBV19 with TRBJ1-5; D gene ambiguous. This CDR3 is CASTGEMAVSNQPQHF. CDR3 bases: TGTGCCAGTACCGGGGAGATGGCTGTTAGCAATCAGCCCCAGCATTTT.